This passage covers 30 T cell receptor beta chains from one sample sequenced in a study of blood T cells in healthy people across ages. The use of a sample-barcoded 5' primer and a J-beta primer mix characterized a second PCR of roughly 6 to 11 cycles. TCRdb re-derived calls from the 5' RACE reads in MiXCR, one entry per CDR3 protein. The table shows around 800,000 distinct CDR3 sequences, with around 50% occurring only once. Sequencing input: blood. These receptors were collected from an elderly man in good health.

This clonotype occurred a few times. The rearrangement joins TRBV20-1 to TRBJ2-5; D gene unclear. This CDR3 is 13 amino acids long. Germline CDR1 DFQATT, CDR2 SNEGSKA (reference sequence). Deletions cut 3 bases from V and 1 base from J, with 9 bases between. Here the CDR3 reads CSASLVLQETQYF. The CDR3 DNA reads TGCAGTGCTAGTCTAGTCCTCCAAGAGACCCAGTACTTC.

The gene calls are TRBV6-2 or TRBV6-3 and TRBJ1-3; 9 bases are a match to TRBD1. This CDR3 region has 17 residues. With 2 bases clipped from V and 2 bases from J, the junction kept 7 bases outside the gene matches. Germline CDR1 reads MNHEY; CDR2 reads SVGEGT. CDR3 in DNA: TGTGCCAGCAGTTACATCGGGACAGGGAGCCCTGGAAACACCATATATTTT. It encodes CASSYIGTGSPGNTIYF.

J is TRBJ2-1 and V is TRBV20-1, with 7 bases aligning to TRBD2. The CDR3 spans 14 residues. Germline values: CDR1 DFQATT, CDR2 SNEGSKA (reference sequence). Trimming at V came to 5 bases and at J to 11 bases, leaving 15 bases not matched to a gene. The DNA for the CDR3 is TGCAGTGCTGAAGGCGGGGGACGCCGGGAGCAGCAGTTCTTC. It yields the protein CSAEGGGRREQQFF.

In this sample, this clonotype turned up a few times. The chain employs TRBV4-2 and TRBJ1-4, with 10 positions matching TRBD1. Germline values: CDR1 LGHNA, CDR2 YNFKEQ. The CDR3 covers 16 residues. V was clipped by 4 bases and J by 7 bases; unmatched bases: 9. The CDR3 DNA sequence: TGTGCCAGCAGCCTTAATGTGGGACAGGGGTCTGAAAAACTGTTTTTT. This encodes CASSLNVGQGSEKLFF.

Remarks on this clonotype: A much larger clone differs from this one at a single base, so this may be a read error. The chain links TRBV6-1 to TRBJ2-5; D could derive from TRBD1 or TRBD2 (5 bases each). In germline, CDR1 is MNHNS, CDR2 SASEGT. The CDR3 consists of 13 residues. The CDR3 is CASTGIRGETRYF. The DNA for the CDR3 is TGTGCCAGCACTGGAATTAGGGGAGAGACCCGGTACTTC.

The chain uses TRBV20-1 and TRBJ2-7, with TRBD1 matching 8 bases. The CDR3 length is 14 residues. The germline gives CDR1 DFQATT, CDR2 SNEGSKA (reference sequence). V was clipped by 0 bases and J by 3 bases; unmatched bases: 4. The CDR3 sequence is CSARDPGGHYEQYF. For the CDR3, the DNA is TGCAGTGCTAGAGATCCAGGGGGCCACTACGAGCAGTACTTC.

V is TRBV5-1 and J is TRBJ2-1; no definite D call. The germline gives CDR1 SGHRS, CDR2 YFSETQ. This CDR3 region has 15 residues. The V and J ends lost 0 bases and 7 bases respectively, with 14 bases between them. The CDR3 is CASSLGITTTNEQFF. CDR3 sequence (DNA): TGCGCCAGCAGCTTGGGAATTACTACCACGAATGAGCAGTTCTTC.

This clonotype was seen more than once but under ten times. The DNA for the CDR3 is TGCAGCGTCTTGGAGGGGGGAATTAATCAGCCCCAGCATTTT. Its translation: CSVLEGGINQPQHF. The rearrangement uses TRBV29-1 and TRBJ1-5; maybe TRBD1 (6 bases). V shed 6 bases and J shed 4 bases, with 16 bases lying between them. From germline, CDR1 is SQVTM and CDR2 ANQGSEA. The CDR3 totals 14 residues.

The genes are TRBV7-9 and TRBJ2-5; TRBD2 matches 8 bases. CDR1 is SEHNR and CDR2 is FQNEAQ in the germline V gene (reference sequence). J lost 3 bases, V lost 6 bases, and 3 bases had no gene match. The CDR3 runs to 13 residues. The CDR3 bases are TGTGCCAGCAGACTTAGCGGGGAAGAGACCCAGTACTTC. It is translated as CASRLSGEETQYF. Looking up the rest from reference TRBV7-9 and TRBJ2-5 gives the full variable domain: DTGVSQNPRHKITKRGQNVTFRCDPISEHNRLYWYRQTLGQGPEFLTYFQNEAQLEKSRLLSDRFSAERPKGSFSTLEIQRTEQGDSAMYLCASRLSGEETQYFGPGTRLLVL.

The chain recombines TRBV28 with TRBJ1-1; D unclear. The CDR3 contains 11 residues. Per the germline V gene, CDR1 is MDHEN and CDR2 is SYDVKM. V was trimmed by 6 bases and J by 9 bases, leaving 11 bases between them. The CDR3 here is CASRRLAKAFF. The CDR3, as DNA: TGTGCCAGCAGGCGCCTGGCGAAAGCTTTCTTT.

The CDR3 DNA is TGTGCCAGCAGTGTGGGGGCAGAATACAATGAGCAGTTCTTC. Protein sequence: CASSVGAEYNEQFF. J is TRBJ2-1 and V is TRBV6-4; perhaps TRBD1 as D (6 bases). From germline, CDR1 is MRHNA and CDR2 SNTAGT. V lost 4 bases and J lost 4, with 11 bases in between. This CDR3 comprises 14 residues.

The genes are TRBV6-2 or TRBV6-3 and TRBJ2-2; TRBD1 matches 7 bases. The germline V gene has CDR1 MNHEY and CDR2 SVGEGT. The CDR3 has 15 amino acids. V shed 5 bases and J 5 bases; nucleotides not matched to a gene: 8. CDR3 bases: TGTGCCAGCAGTACACCGGGACAGTCGACCGGGGAGCTGTTTTTT. This translates into CASSTPGQSTGELFF.

This clonotype was found many times. The chain is built from TRBV20-1 and TRBJ2-3, with D perhaps matching TRBD1 or TRBD2 (5 bases each). V lost 4 bases and J lost 4, with 21 bases in between. CDR1 DFQATT and CDR2 SNEGSKA come from the germline V gene (reference sequence). The CDR3 has 16 residues. The DNA for the CDR3 is TGCAGTGCTACCAGAGGGGCCCCCACCGCGGCAGATACGCAGTATTTT. This gives the protein CSATRGAPTAADTQYF.

In this sample, this clonotype turned up a few times. The chain uses TRBV19 and TRBJ2-7, with D tentatively TRBD1 (6 bases). V was clipped by 3 bases and J by 1 base, with 10 bases between them. CDR1 is LNHDA and CDR2 is SQIVND in the germline V gene (reference sequence). This CDR3 contains 14 residues. The CDR3 sequence: CASSIRGQSYEQYF. Here the CDR3 DNA reads TGTGCCAGTAGTATCAGGGGCCAGTCCTACGAGCAGTACTTC.

A single count supports this clonotype. The rearrangement links TRBV24-1 to TRBJ2-5; 8 bases are shared with TRBD2. The CDR3 covers 17 residues. V trimming: 2 bases; J trimming: 5 bases; junction bases outside the gene matches: 12. CDR1 and CDR2 (germline): KGHDR, SFDVKD. CDR3 in amino acids: CATSDSRPAGEGETQYF. In nucleotides, the CDR3 is TGTGCCACCAGTGATTCCAGGCCAGCGGGAGAGGGGGAGACCCAGTACTTC.

The CDR3: CATRGTETGYTF. CDR3 sequence (DNA): TGTGCCACAAGAGGGACAGAAACCGGCTACACCTTC. V is TRBV12-3 or TRBV12-4 and J is TRBJ1-2; 7 bases are a match to TRBD1. The J segment lost 8 bases and the V segment lost 10 bases, leaving 10 bases of the junction unmatched. The length of the CDR3 is 12 residues.

This chain connects TRBV21-1 to TRBJ1-1; TRBD1, the table's D call, was not compared with the DNA. TRBV21-1 is given as a pseudogene. The CDR3 loop spans 16 amino acids. CDR3 DNA: TGTGCCAGCAGCACCACAGGGGGCACTATATGCACTGAAGCTTTCTTT. Residues: CASSTTGGTICTEAFF.

The rearrangement joins TRBV7-2 to TRBJ1-2; 8 nucleotides match TRBD1. Losses at the gene ends were 4 bases for V and 7 bases for J; bases not matched to a gene: 8. The CDR3 loop spans 14 amino acids. Per the germline V gene, CDR1 is SGHTA and CDR2 is FQGNSA. This CDR3 reads CASSSWTGLVGYTF. The CDR3 nucleotides are TGTGCCAGCAGCTCCTGGACAGGGCTGGTTGGCTACACCTTC. Filled out from reference TRBV7-2 and TRBJ1-2, the complete variable domain reads GAGVSQSPSNKVTEKGKDVELRCDPISGHTALYWYRQSLGQGLEFLIYFQGNSAPDKSGLPSDRFSAERTGGSVSTLTIQRTQQEDSAVYLCASSSWTGLVGYTFGSGTRLTVV.

V and J are TRBV12-3 or TRBV12-4 and TRBJ2-2; possible D gene TRBD2, 6 bases. CDR3 size: 15 residues. Trimming cost V 0 bases and J 5 bases, with 10 bases left between them. Here the CDR3 DNA reads TGTGCCAGCAGTTTAGCGGGAGGATCTACCGGGGAGCTGTTTTTT. Its translation: CASSLAGGSTGELFF.

This clonotype was seen a handful of times. This chain joins TRBV20-1 and TRBJ2-5; tentatively, D is TRBD1 (6 bases). V was clipped by 6 bases and J by 5 bases, with 22 bases between them. Germline values: CDR1 DFQATT, CDR2 SNEGSKA (reference sequence). This CDR3 is built from 15 residues. Written as DNA, the CDR3 is TGCAGTGCCCGGCCAGGGGCCTCTGCTGGGGAGACCCAGTACTTC. It translates to CSARPGASAGETQYF.

This chain joins TRBV15 and TRBJ2-5; no definite D call. The V and J ends lost 3 bases and 5 bases respectively, with 7 bases between them. The CDR3 sequence is 12 residues long. Germline V gene data show CDR1 as LNHNV and CDR2 as YYDKDF (reference sequence). The DNA for the CDR3 is TGTGCCACCAGCAGTTACCCTGAGACCCAGTACTTC. This sequence encodes CATSSYPETQYF.

This chain links TRBV20-1 with TRBJ2-7, with D tentatively TRBD2 (5 bases). V was trimmed by 6 bases and J by 6 bases, leaving 21 bases between them. Germline CDR1 reads DFQATT; CDR2 reads SNEGSKA (reference sequence). The CDR3 has 14 amino acids. Written as DNA, the CDR3 is TGCAGTGCCATCCCACCAAGGCTGGGGAGCGAGCAGTACTTC. Translated: CSAIPPRLGSEQYF.

This clonotype was detected a few times. The chain employs TRBV11-1 and TRBJ2-7; 9 bases are a match to TRBD1. The length of the CDR3 is 15 residues. CDR1 is SGHAT and CDR2 is FQDESV in the germline V gene (reference sequence). V trimming: 5 bases; J trimming: 6 bases; junction bases outside the gene matches: 11. The CDR3: CASSQGQGTRREQYF. DNA of the CDR3: TGTGCCAGCAGCCAAGGACAGGGGACACGCCGCGAGCAGTACTTC.

In this sample, this clonotype turned up a few times. The gene calls are TRBV10-3 and TRBJ2-5; the match to TRBD2 covers 8 bases. This CDR3 has 15 residues. V lost 5 bases to trimming and J lost 5 bases; unmatched junction nucleotides: 10. The germline V gene has CDR1 ENHRY and CDR2 SYGVKD. The CDR3 reads CAISPSGGAGETQYF. Written as DNA, the CDR3 is TGTGCCATCAGTCCCTCCGGGGGGGCTGGGGAGACCCAGTACTTC.

CDR3 nucleotides: TGTGCCAGCAGATCCTCATCGGGGGCCCTGTTCTTC. Protein: CASRSSSGALFF. The chain couples TRBV6-2 or TRBV6-3 to TRBJ2-1; D could derive from TRBD1 or TRBD2 (6 bases each). V gave up 6 bases and J gave up 15 bases, with 18 bases separating them. Germline V gives CDR1 MNHEY, CDR2 SVGEGT. The CDR3 loop spans 12 amino acids.

This clonotype has at least ten counts. This chain joins TRBV10-3 and TRBJ2-7; 9 nucleotides line up with TRBD1. The trim removed 6 bases at V and 3 bases at J, leaving 27 bases unmatched. The CDR3 spans 21 residues. CDR1 is ENHRY and CDR2 is SYGVKD in the germline V gene. Written as DNA, the CDR3 is TGTGCCATCAGCCCAAGTTTTGGGACAGGGAAAACTAGCGCAAGGCTCTACGAGCAGTACTTC. It codes for CAISPSFGTGKTSARLYEQYF.

The chain couples TRBV5-1 to TRBJ2-1; 7 bases fit TRBD2. Trimming removed 4 bases from V and 6 bases from J; junction bases left unmatched: 10. Germline lookup yields CDR1 SGHRS and CDR2 YFSETQ. This CDR3 spans 15 amino acids. CDR3 sequence (DNA): TGCGCCAGCAGCCCACCTTTGGGGGGGGTCAATGAGCAGTTCTTC. This codes for CASSPPLGGVNEQFF.

The rearrangement links TRBV7-2 to TRBJ2-5, with TRBD2 identical over 9 bases. The J call may be faulty, since TRBJ2-7 better matches the DNA end. There are 13 residues in the CDR3. CDR1 is SGHTA and CDR2 is FQGNSA in the germline V gene. The CDR3 sequence: CASSRGRGDEQYF. The DNA for the CDR3 is TGTGCCAGCAGCCGCGGGAGGGGGGACGAGCAGTACTTC.

The chain carries TRBV7-2 and TRBJ2-5; 13 bases fit TRBD2. V was pared by 5 bases and J by 5 bases, with 5 bases of the junction left unmatched. Germline V gives CDR1 SGHTA, CDR2 FQGNSA. The CDR3 runs to 15 residues. In DNA form, the CDR3 reads TGTGCCAGCAGCACCCGGACTAGCGGGAGCGAGACCCAGTACTTC. Protein product: CASSTRTSGSETQYF. The complete variable domain, with remaining parts taken from reference TRBV7-2 and TRBJ2-5, reads GAGVSQSPSNKVTEKGKDVELRCDPISGHTALYWYRQSLGQGLEFLIYFQGNSAPDKSGLPSDRFSAERTGGSVSTLTIQRTQQEDSAVYLCASSTRTSGSETQYFGPGTRLLVL.

This rearrangement joins TRBV7-9 to TRBJ2-5; the D gene is possibly TRBD1 (5 bases). Near its end, the DNA agrees better with TRBJ2-7, so the J call may be wrong. Germline CDR1 is SEHNR and CDR2 is FQNEAQ (reference sequence). CDR3 size: 13 residues. The CDR3 is CASSVNGADEQYF. The CDR3 bases are TGTGCCAGCAGCGTAAATGGGGCGGACGAGCAGTACTTC.